Below, 3 T cell receptor beta chains from the same sample are listed, as sequenced in a study of T cells in tuberculosis. Assay: immunoSEQ multiplex PCR; the TCRdb copy retains only in-frame clones and omits some. The sample consists of roughly 35,000 clones, around 92% of them appearing once. The sequenced sample was PBMCs. These receptor sequences come from a donor between 10 and 35 years old with latent tuberculosis or without tuberculosis infection. Some clones in this sample may be carry-over from other donors' samples.

V gene TRBV7-8 combines with J gene TRBJ1-1; D remains ambiguous. Germline loops: CDR1 SGHVS, CDR2 FQNEAQ. The CDR3 has 14 amino acids. The ends were cut back, 5 bases at V and 1 base at J, with 11 bases in the middle. The CDR3 nucleotides read TGTGCCAGCAGCCCCCGTAGCGCGAACACTGAAGCTTTCTTT. The encoded protein is CASSPRSANTEAFF. The whole variable domain, remainder taken from reference TRBV7-8 and TRBJ1-1, is GAGVSQSPRYKVAKRGQDVALRCDPISGHVSLFWYQQALGQGPEFLTYFQNEAQLDKSGLPSDRFFAERPEGSVSTLKIQRTQQEDSAVYLCASSPRSANTEAFFGQGTRLTVV.

The genes are TRBV5-5 and TRBJ1-5, with D perhaps TRBD1 (6 bases). Per the germline V gene, CDR1 is SGHKS and CDR2 is YYEKEE (reference sequence). There are 17 residues in the CDR3. V gave up 2 bases and J gave up 2 bases, with 17 bases separating them. CDR3 nucleotide sequence: TGTGCCAGCAGCTTATGGGGGCGATCAGAAGGCAATCAGCCCCAGCATTTT. This sequence encodes CASSLWGRSEGNQPQHF. The variable domain in full, completed from reference TRBV5-5 and TRBJ1-5, reads DAGVTQSPTHLIKTRGQQVTLRCSPISGHKSVSWYQQVLGQGPQFIFQYYEKEERGRGNFPDRFSARQFPNYSSELNVNALLLGDSALYLCASSLWGRSEGNQPQHFGDGTRLSIL.

The chain couples TRBV5-1 to TRBJ2-2, with D possibly being TRBD1 (6 bases). Trimming stripped 7 bases from V and 7 bases from J, with 11 bases between. From germline, CDR1 is SGHRS and CDR2 YFSETQ. CDR3 length: 12 amino acids. CDR3 region: CASAGAGGELFF. Written as DNA, the CDR3 is TGCGCCAGCGCAGGGGCCGGCGGGGAGCTGTTTTTT.